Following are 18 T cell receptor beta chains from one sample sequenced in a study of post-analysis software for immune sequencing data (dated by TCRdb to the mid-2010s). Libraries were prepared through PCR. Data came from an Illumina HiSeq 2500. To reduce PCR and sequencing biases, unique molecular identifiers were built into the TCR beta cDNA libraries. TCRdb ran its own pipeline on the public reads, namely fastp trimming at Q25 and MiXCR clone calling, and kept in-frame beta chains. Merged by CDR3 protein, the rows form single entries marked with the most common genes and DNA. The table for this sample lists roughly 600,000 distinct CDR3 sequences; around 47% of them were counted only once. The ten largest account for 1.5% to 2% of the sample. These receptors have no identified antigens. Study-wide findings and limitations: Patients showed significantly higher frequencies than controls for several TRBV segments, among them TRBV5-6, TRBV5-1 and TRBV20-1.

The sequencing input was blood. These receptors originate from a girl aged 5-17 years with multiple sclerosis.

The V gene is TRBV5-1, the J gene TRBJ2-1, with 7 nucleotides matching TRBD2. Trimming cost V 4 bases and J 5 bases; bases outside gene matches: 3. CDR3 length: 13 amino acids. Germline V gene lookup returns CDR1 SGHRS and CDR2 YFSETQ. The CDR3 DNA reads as TGCGCCAGCAGCCGGGAGGCAGACAATGAGCAGTTCTTC. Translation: CASSREADNEQFF.

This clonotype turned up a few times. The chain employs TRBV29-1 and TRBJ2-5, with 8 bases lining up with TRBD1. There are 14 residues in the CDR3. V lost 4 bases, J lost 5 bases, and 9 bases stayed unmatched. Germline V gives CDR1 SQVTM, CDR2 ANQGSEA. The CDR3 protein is CSVVPRGQLETQYF. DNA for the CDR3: TGCAGCGTTGTCCCCAGGGGGCAATTGGAGACCCAGTACTTC. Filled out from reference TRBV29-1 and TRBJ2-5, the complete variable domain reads SAVISQKPSRDICQRGTSLTIQCQVDSQVTMMFWYRQQPGQSLTLIATANQGSEATYESGFVIDKFPISRPNLTFSTLTVSNMSPEDSSIYLCSVVPRGQLETQYFGPGTRLLVL.

CDR3 nucleotides: TGTGCCAGCAGCTTGGTGGCGGGGTCAAGGCAGTTCTTC. It yields the protein CASSLVAGSRQFF. The chain joins TRBV5-4 to TRBJ2-1; the D gene is possibly TRBD2 (6 bases). This CDR3 contains 13 residues. Trimming removed 0 bases from V and 12 bases from J, with 13 bases in between. CDR1 and CDR2 (germline): SGHNT, YYREEE (reference sequence).

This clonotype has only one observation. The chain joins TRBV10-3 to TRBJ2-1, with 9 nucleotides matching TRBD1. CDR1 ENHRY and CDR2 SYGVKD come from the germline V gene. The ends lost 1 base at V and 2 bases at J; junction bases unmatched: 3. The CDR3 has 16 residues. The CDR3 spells CAISELGQGTYNEQFF. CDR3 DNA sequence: TGTGCCATCAGTGAGTTGGGACAGGGCACCTACAATGAGCAGTTCTTC.

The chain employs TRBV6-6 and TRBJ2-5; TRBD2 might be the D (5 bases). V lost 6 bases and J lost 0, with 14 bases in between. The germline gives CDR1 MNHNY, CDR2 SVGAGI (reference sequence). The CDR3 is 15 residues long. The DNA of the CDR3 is TGTGCCAGCAGAGACATCGGGAACAACCAAGAGACCCAGTACTTC. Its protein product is CASRDIGNNQETQYF.

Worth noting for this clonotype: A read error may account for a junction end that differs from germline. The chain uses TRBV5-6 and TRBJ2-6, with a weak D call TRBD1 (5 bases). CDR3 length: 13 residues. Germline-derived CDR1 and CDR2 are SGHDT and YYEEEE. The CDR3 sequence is CASSASGANVRTF. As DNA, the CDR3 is TGTGCCAGCAGCGCGTCTGGGGCCAACGTCCGGACTTTC.

The CDR3 here is CATSRDKGAGHAAFF. CDR3 DNA: TGTGCCACCAGCAGAGATAAAGGGGCAGGCCATGCCGCTTTCTTT. The V and J genes are TRBV15 and TRBJ1-1; tentatively, D is TRBD1 (5 bases). CDR3 length equals 15 residues. Germline CDR1 and CDR2: LNHNV and YYDKDF (reference sequence). Trimming took off 0 bases at V and 11 bases at J, with 19 bases between the two ends.

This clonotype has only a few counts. This chain's CDR3 is CASSQRRRVQDEQYF. The CDR3 coding sequence is TGCGCCAGCAGCCAAAGGAGGAGGGTCCAGGACGAGCAGTACTTC. This rearrangement joins TRBV4-1 to TRBJ2-7, with D tentatively TRBD2 (6 bases). The V gene's germline CDR1 is MGHRA and CDR2 YSYEKL. This CDR3 is built from 15 residues. Trimming pared 2 bases from V and 5 bases from J, leaving 16 bases between.

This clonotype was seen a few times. CDR3 sequence (DNA): TGTGCCAGCAGCTTAAGCCAGGGAGCAAATGAGCAGTTCTTC. Translating gives CASSLSQGANEQFF. The V and J genes are TRBV7-9 and TRBJ2-1; either TRBD1 or TRBD2 may fit D (5 bases each). The CDR3 covers 14 residues. The V gene's germline CDR1 is SEHNR and CDR2 FQNEAQ (reference sequence). Trimming took off 2 bases at V and 7 bases at J, with 12 bases between the two ends.

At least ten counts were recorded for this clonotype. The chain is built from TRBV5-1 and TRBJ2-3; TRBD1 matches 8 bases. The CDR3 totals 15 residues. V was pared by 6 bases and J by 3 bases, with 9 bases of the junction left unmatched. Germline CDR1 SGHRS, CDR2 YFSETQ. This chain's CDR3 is CASTSDRDNTDTQYF. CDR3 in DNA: TGCGCCAGCACCTCGGACAGGGACAATACAGATACGCAGTATTTT. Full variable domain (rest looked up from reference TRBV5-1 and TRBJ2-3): KAGVTQTPRYLIKTRGQQVTLSCSPISGHRSVSWYQQTPGQGLQFLFEYFSETQRNKGNFPGRFSGRQFSNSRSEMNVSTLELGDSALYLCASTSDRDNTDTQYFGPGTRLTVL.

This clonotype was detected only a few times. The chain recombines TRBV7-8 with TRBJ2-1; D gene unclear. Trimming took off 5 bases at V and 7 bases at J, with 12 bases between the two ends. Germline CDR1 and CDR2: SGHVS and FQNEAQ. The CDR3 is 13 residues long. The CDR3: CASSPPGLNEQFF. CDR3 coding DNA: TGTGCCAGCAGCCCCCCTGGGCTGAATGAGCAGTTCTTC.

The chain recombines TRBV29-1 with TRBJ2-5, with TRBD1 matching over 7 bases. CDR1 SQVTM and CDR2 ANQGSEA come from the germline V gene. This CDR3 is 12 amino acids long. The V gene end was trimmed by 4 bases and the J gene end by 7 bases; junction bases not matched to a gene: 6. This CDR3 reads CSVARDSRTQYF. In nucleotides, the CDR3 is TGCAGCGTTGCCCGGGACAGCCGGACCCAGTACTTC. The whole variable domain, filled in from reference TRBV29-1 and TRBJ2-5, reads SAVISQKPSRDICQRGTSLTIQCQVDSQVTMMFWYRQQPGQSLTLIATANQGSEATYESGFVIDKFPISRPNLTFSTLTVSNMSPEDSSIYLCSVARDSRTQYFGPGTRLLVL.

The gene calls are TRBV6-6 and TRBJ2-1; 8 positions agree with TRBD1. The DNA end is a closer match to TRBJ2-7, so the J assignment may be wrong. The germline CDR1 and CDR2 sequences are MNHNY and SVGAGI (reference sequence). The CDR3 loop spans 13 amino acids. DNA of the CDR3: TGTGCCACCAGGACAGGGCGATACAATGAGCAGTACTTC. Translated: CATRTGRYNEQYF.

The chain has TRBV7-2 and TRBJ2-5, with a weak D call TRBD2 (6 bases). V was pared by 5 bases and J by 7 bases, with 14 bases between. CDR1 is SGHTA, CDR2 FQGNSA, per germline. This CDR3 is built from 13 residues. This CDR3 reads CASSRQTEGTQYF. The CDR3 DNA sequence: TGTGCCAGCAGCCGACAGACGGAGGGGACCCAGTACTTC.

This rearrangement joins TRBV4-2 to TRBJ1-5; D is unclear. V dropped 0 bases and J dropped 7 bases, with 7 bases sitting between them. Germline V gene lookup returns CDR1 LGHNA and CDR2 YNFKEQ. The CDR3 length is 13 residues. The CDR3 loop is CASSQEERQPQHF. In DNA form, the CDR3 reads TGTGCCAGCAGCCAAGAGGAGAGACAGCCCCAGCATTTT.

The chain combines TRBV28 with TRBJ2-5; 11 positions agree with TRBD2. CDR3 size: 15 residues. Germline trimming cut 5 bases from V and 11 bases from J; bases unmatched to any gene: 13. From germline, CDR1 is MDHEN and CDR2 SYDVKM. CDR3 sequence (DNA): TGTGCCAGCAGTGCCGGGACTAGCGGACCCTGGGGGCAGTACTTC. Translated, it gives CASSAGTSGPWGQYF.

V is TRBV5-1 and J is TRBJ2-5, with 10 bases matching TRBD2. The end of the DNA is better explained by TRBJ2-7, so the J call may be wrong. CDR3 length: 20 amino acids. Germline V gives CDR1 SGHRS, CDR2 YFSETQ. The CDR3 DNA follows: TGCGCCAGCAGCTTTTCAATCTCAGTCAACCTAGCGGGAGATCTCTACGAGCAGTACTTC. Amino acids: CASSFSISVNLAGDLYEQYF.

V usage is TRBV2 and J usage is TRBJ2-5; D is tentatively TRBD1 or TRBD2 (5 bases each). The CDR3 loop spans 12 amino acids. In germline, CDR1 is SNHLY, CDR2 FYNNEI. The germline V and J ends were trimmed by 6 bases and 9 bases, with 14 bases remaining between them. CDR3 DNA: TGTGCCAGCAGGATTGGGGACCTCTCCCAGTACTTC. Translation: CASRIGDLSQYF.